The clone carrying this TCR beta chain came up once. The table came from immunoSEQ multiplex PCR; TCRdb's copy has only in-frame clones and leaves some out. The sample comprises about 81,000 clones, over 85% of which are singletons, and 1.3% to 1.5% rests with the top ten. CDR1 is SEHNR, CDR2 FQNEAQ, per germline (reference sequence). Trimming pared 5 bases from V and 0 bases from J, leaving 11 bases between. The CDR3 totals 15 residues. This sample is part of a study of T cell changes during pregnancy in multiple sclerosis. Sequenced here: peripheral blood, sampled in the third trimester of pregnancy. The V call is TRBV7-9, the J call TRBJ2-1; unclear D gene. This clonotype was sampled from a female donor in good health, enrolled as a control in a pregnancy study. The CDR3 region has the DNA TGTGCCAGCAGCCACCAGTGGAGCTCCTACAATGAGCAGTTCTTC. Amino acids: CASSHQWSSYNEQFF.